The table lists the clone carrying this TCR beta chain with a few counts. Its target is not known. Per germline, CDR1 SGHTA and CDR2 FQGNSA. This CDR3 is built from 14 residues. The V gene lost 5 bases and the J gene lost 2 bases, with 12 bases spanning the gap. This specimen comes from a study of blood T cells in healthy people across ages. Every donor provided approximately 10 milliliters of peripheral blood. Extraction of total RNA produced a minimum of 5 micrograms from each sample. Study-wide points: TCR beta diversity per million T cells fell roughly linearly with age.

Together with a sample-barcoded 5' primer, a J-beta primer mix was included in a second PCR lasting about 7 to 12 cycles. TCRdb fed the 5' RACE reads into MiXCR, producing one record per CDR3 protein. This table holds approximately 1.5 million distinct CDR3 sequences, 35% to 45% found once. The receptor comes from a woman between 18 and 29 years old in good health. Source material: blood. This chain uses TRBV7-2 with TRBJ2-5; unclear D gene. CDR3 bases: TGTGCCAGCAGCCCTTTCCTCACACAAGAGACCCAGTACTTC. Encoded protein: CASSPFLTQETQYF.